The T cell receptor beta chain described here comes from a study of shared clonotypes between healthy human individuals. Findings of the study overall: Read depth was anticipated to influence clonotype sharing among donors. The small donor group covered limited genetic and exposure diversity.

Profiled with immunoSEQ multiplex PCR; TCRdb holds only in-frame clones, not every one. This sample carries 2 million to 3 million clones, approximately 93% of them seen once, and the ten largest clones take roughly 0.36%. CDR1 and CDR2 from the germline V gene are KGHSH and LQKENI. With 3 bases clipped from V and 1 base from J, the junction kept 6 bases outside the gene matches. CDR3 size: 16 residues. Comment on this clone: The antigen is not known.

Sequencing input: naive CD4+ T cells from PBMCs. Subset denoted: CD45RA+ positively selected. The clonotype comes from a man between 18 and 29 years old in good health. Some clones in this sample may be carry-over from other donors' samples. This chain links TRBV18 with TRBJ1-2, with TRBD1 matching over 9 bases. The CDR3 here is CASSPATGGSNYGYTF. The CDR3 DNA reads TGTGCCAGCTCACCTGCGACAGGGGGAAGTAACTATGGCTACACCTTC.